The present TCR beta chain was sequenced within a study of CD4 T cells in relation to SARS-CoV-2 and coronaviruses. Study in general: The HLA restriction of the shared crossreactive spike epitopes was mapped. Broader study findings: No donor gave both pre-pandemic and post-infection samples.

Unexposed donor CD4+ T cells date from 2011-2018, before the COVID-19 pandemic. The germline V and J ends were trimmed by 1 base and 3 bases, with 7 bases remaining between them. Germline V CDR1 and CDR2: SGHNT, YENEEA. The CDR3 runs to 13 residues. Points on this clone: Its antigen is currently unknown.

This table comes from immunoSEQ multiplex PCR, and its TCRdb copy is limited to in-frame clones, with some not included. The table has more than 55,000 clones, 80% to 90% seen once; the top ten hold 1.4%. Input material: memory CD4+ T cells from PBMCs. This TCR came from a human donor in good health. The chain uses TRBV11-3 and TRBJ2-7; weak D call: TRBD2 (5 bases). CDR3 protein: CASSLGEGYEQYF. The CDR3 region has the DNA TGTGCCAGCAGCTTAGGCGAGGGCTACGAGCAGTACTTC.